This entry lists 24 T cell receptor beta chains sequenced from one sample in a study of cytomegalovirus exposure and HLA in healthy donors. A multiplex PCR was run with 60 Vbeta primers and 13 Jbeta primers. Sequencing was performed with immunoSEQ multiplex PCR; in TCRdb, only in-frame clones are kept and a portion is missing. The repertoire holds more than 100,000 clones, 79% seen once, with roughly 4% in the top ten. Sequenced input: PBMCs. The source is a man between 50 and 59 years old in good health and CMV-seropositive.

This chain joins TRBV7-9 and TRBJ2-5; maybe TRBD2 (5 bases). Germline V lookup: CDR1 SEHNR, CDR2 FQNEAQ (reference sequence). V lost 1 base to trimming and J lost 2 bases, with 14 bases between them. The length of the CDR3 is 16 residues. The CDR3 loop reads CASSLVEGRKQETQYF. CDR3 nucleotides: TGTGCCAGCAGCTTAGTAGAGGGCCGAAAACAAGAGACCCAGTACTTC.

The V and J genes are TRBV7-9 and TRBJ2-1; the match to TRBD1 covers 9 bases. The CDR3 is made up of 15 amino acids. Germline CDR1 SEHNR, CDR2 FQNEAQ (reference sequence). J lost 9 bases, V lost 4 bases, and 10 bases had no gene match. Written as DNA, the CDR3 is TGTGCCAGCAGCTCCCGGGACAGGGTGGAAGGTGAGCAGTTCTTC. This encodes CASSSRDRVEGEQFF.

This sequence joins TRBV30 and TRBJ2-7; 7 nucleotides agree with TRBD2. Losses at the gene ends were 3 bases for V and 2 bases for J; bases not matched to a gene: 10. The germline gives CDR1 GTSNPN, CDR2 SVGIG (reference sequence). The CDR3 is 15 amino acids. The CDR3 coding sequence is TGTGCCTGGAGCCCTGGTCTAGCGGTCCCCTACGAGCAGTACTTC. Encoded protein: CAWSPGLAVPYEQYF. Together with reference TRBV30 and TRBJ2-7, the CDR3 gives the full variable domain: SQTIHQWPATLVQPVGSPLSLECTVEGTSNPNLYWYRQAAGRGLQLLFYSVGIGQISSEVPQNLSASRPQDRQFILSSKKLLLSDSGFYLCAWSPGLAVPYEQYFGPGTRLTVT.

This clone has just a few counts. This chain joins TRBV18 and TRBJ2-5; the match to TRBD1 covers 10 bases. The V segment lost 3 bases and the J segment 11 bases; nucleotides outside the gene matches: 9. Germline V gene sequence: CDR1 KGHSH, CDR2 LQKENI. The CDR3 has 14 residues. The CDR3 coding sequence is TGTGCCAGCTCACCGGCGACAGGGGGCTCGGAGCAGTACTTC. Protein sequence: CASSPATGGSEQYF.

The chain recombines TRBV4-1 with TRBJ2-7, with D possibly being TRBD1 (5 bases). Deletions cut 4 bases from V and 0 bases from J, with 13 bases between. The CDR3 is 15 residues long. Germline lookup yields CDR1 MGHRA and CDR2 YSYEKL. CDR3 residues: CASSRPVGASYEQYF. The CDR3 nucleotides read TGCGCCAGCAGCCGACCAGTAGGGGCCTCCTACGAGCAGTACTTC.

The chain links TRBV7-9 to TRBJ2-7, with D maybe TRBD1 (5 bases). With 0 bases removed from V and 2 bases from J, the gap between germline ends came to 8 bases. This CDR3 contains 14 residues. The germline CDR1 and CDR2 sequences are SEHNR and FQNEAQ (reference sequence). The chain's CDR3 is CASSLAGAPYEQYF. Here the CDR3 DNA reads TGTGCCAGCAGCTTAGCTGGGGCTCCCTACGAGCAGTACTTC.

The V gene is TRBV15, the J gene TRBJ2-3, with 7 bases aligning to TRBD2. The CDR3 is made up of 13 amino acids. J lost 6 bases, V lost 3 bases, and 3 bases had no gene match. The V gene's germline CDR1 is LNHNV and CDR2 YYDKDF (reference sequence). CDR3: CATSSQLADTQYF. CDR3 DNA: TGTGCCACCAGCAGTCAACTAGCGGATACGCAGTATTTT.

The chain couples TRBV5-5 to TRBJ1-1; possible D gene TRBD1, 6 bases. This CDR3 spans 14 amino acids. V was trimmed by 6 bases and J by 2 bases, leaving 14 bases between them. Germline V gives CDR1 SGHKS, CDR2 YYEKEE (reference sequence). The CDR3 protein is CASNTGTLNTEAFF. The CDR3 DNA is TGTGCCAGCAACACCGGGACACTTAACACTGAAGCTTTCTTT.

This rearrangement joins TRBV5-4 to TRBJ2-7, with 8 bases fitting TRBD1. This CDR3 is 14 amino acids long. The V gene's germline CDR1 is SGHNT and CDR2 YYREEE (reference sequence). J gave up 0 bases and V 4 bases, and 3 bases lay outside the gene matches. The CDR3 sequence is CASSEGQGSYEQYF. CDR3 bases: TGTGCCAGCAGCGAAGGACAGGGCTCCTACGAGCAGTACTTC. Based on the CDR3 plus reference TRBV5-4 and TRBJ2-7, the full variable domain is ETGVTQSPTHLIKTRGQQVTLRCSSQSGHNTVSWYQQALGQGPQFIFQYYREEENGRGNFPPRFSGLQFPNYSSELNVNALELDDSALYLCASSEGQGSYEQYFGPGTRLTVT.

The chain has TRBV15 and TRBJ2-7; 7 bases map to TRBD2. Trimming at V came to 0 bases and at J to 5 bases, leaving 10 bases not matched to a gene. In germline, CDR1 is LNHNV, CDR2 YYDKDF (reference sequence). This CDR3 contains 16 residues. CDR3 sequence (DNA): TGTGCCACCAGCAGAGACCGAGCGGGAAGGTGGGACGAGCAGTACTTC. Residues: CATSRDRAGRWDEQYF. Complete variable domain (other parts from reference TRBV15 and TRBJ2-7): DAMVIQNPRYQVTQFGKPVTLSCSQTLNHNVMYWYQQKSSQAPKLLFHYYDKDFNNEADTPDNFQSRRPNTSFCFLDIRSPGLGDTAMYLCATSRDRAGRWDEQYFGPGTRLTVT.

A few counts support this clone. The chain employs TRBV27 and TRBJ2-1; weak D call: TRBD1 (6 bases). Trimming cost V 4 bases and J 9 bases, with 10 bases left between them. The CDR3 is 12 amino acids. CDR1 MNHEY and CDR2 SMNVEV come from the germline V gene (reference sequence). Here the CDR3 reads CASSSTGSEQFF. DNA for the CDR3: TGTGCCAGCAGTTCCACAGGGAGTGAGCAGTTCTTC.

The CDR3 spells CASSLYRGGYGYTF. DNA of the CDR3: TGTGCCAGCAGTTTATACAGGGGAGGCTATGGCTACACCTTC. The chain is built from TRBV28 and TRBJ1-2; TRBD1 matches 7 bases. Trimming removed 1 base from V and 4 bases from J; junction bases left unmatched: 3. The CDR3 length is 14 residues. Germline-derived CDR1 and CDR2 are MDHEN and SYDVKM.

The J gene is TRBJ2-7, the V gene TRBV27; 8 bases line up with TRBD2. Germline assignment: CDR1 MNHEY and CDR2 SMNVEV (reference sequence). V trimming: 6 bases; J trimming: 4 bases; junction bases outside the gene matches: 8. CDR3 size: 14 residues. This CDR3 reads CASRGTSGGYEQYF. The CDR3, as DNA: TGTGCCAGCAGAGGGACTAGTGGTGGGTACGAGCAGTACTTC.

The chain links TRBV30 to TRBJ2-5; D remains ambiguous. V was trimmed by 1 base and J by 5 bases, leaving 11 bases between them. The length of the CDR3 is 13 residues. The germline CDR1 and CDR2 sequences are GTSNPN and SVGIG (reference sequence). CDR3 protein: CAWSDLVRETQYF. DNA of the CDR3: TGTGCCTGGAGTGACTTGGTGAGGGAGACCCAGTACTTC. Filled out from reference TRBV30 and TRBJ2-5, the complete variable domain reads SQTIHQWPATLVQPVGSPLSLECTVEGTSNPNLYWYRQAAGRGLQLLFYSVGIGQISSEVPQNLSASRPQDRQFILSSKKLLLSDSGFYLCAWSDLVRETQYFGPGTRLLVL.

The rearrangement uses TRBV13 and TRBJ2-3; 7 bases agree with TRBD2. Germline V gene lookup returns CDR1 PRHDT and CDR2 FYEKMQ (reference sequence). The V and J ends lost 5 bases and 1 base, in that order; junction bases with no gene match: 15. The CDR3 sequence is 18 residues long. As DNA, the CDR3 is TGTGCCAGCAGCCCTGACTATTGGGAGGGAGGCCGCACAGATACGCAGTATTTT. Its protein is CASSPDYWEGGRTDTQYF.

DNA for the CDR3: TGTGCCAGCAGTGAAGTGGCAGTCTCCTACGAGCAGTACTTC. Its protein is CASSEVAVSYEQYF. This sequence joins TRBV2 and TRBJ2-7, with no clear D. This CDR3 comprises 14 residues. Deletions cut 1 base from V and 0 bases from J, with 7 bases between. Looked up from germline, CDR1 is SNHLY and CDR2 is FYNNEI.

V and J are TRBV27 and TRBJ1-2; 7 bases agree with TRBD1. The CDR3 totals 13 residues. Per germline, CDR1 MNHEY and CDR2 SMNVEV (reference sequence). With V trimmed by 6 bases and J by 8 bases, 9 bases remained unmatched. The CDR3: CASRRDRVGGYTF. Written as DNA, the CDR3 is TGTGCCAGCAGACGAGACAGGGTGGGGGGCTACACCTTC.

This sequence joins TRBV29-1 and TRBJ2-7, with D perhaps matching TRBD1 (5 bases). The ends were cut back, 4 bases at V and 3 bases at J, with 7 bases in the middle. The length of the CDR3 is 11 residues. The germline CDR1 and CDR2 sequences are SQVTM and ANQGSEA. This CDR3 reads CSVGDSYEQYF. CDR3 nucleotide sequence: TGCAGCGTTGGAGACAGCTACGAGCAGTACTTC.

This clone was observed once. This chain links TRBV18 with TRBJ1-5; D uncertain. CDR3 length: 13 amino acids. V lost 3 bases and J 3 bases, leaving 6 bases between the germline ends. Per germline, CDR1 KGHSH and CDR2 LQKENI. This CDR3 is CASSPDINQPQHF. Written as DNA, the CDR3 is TGTGCCAGCTCACCTGACATCAATCAGCCCCAGCATTTT.

The rearrangement uses TRBV30 and TRBJ2-5, with 11 bases identical to TRBD2. With 2 bases clipped from V and 5 bases from J, the junction kept 7 bases outside the gene matches. In germline, CDR1 is GTSNPN, CDR2 SVGIG (reference sequence). CDR3 length equals 15 residues. The CDR3: CAWSTLTSGKETQYF. CDR3 DNA sequence: TGTGCCTGGAGTACTTTGACTAGCGGGAAGGAGACCCAGTACTTC.

The rearrangement uses TRBV29-1 and TRBJ2-1; TRBD1 aligns across 7 bases. J lost 6 bases, V lost 8 bases, and 13 bases had no gene match. Germline-derived CDR1 and CDR2 are SQVTM and ANQGSEA. The CDR3 spans 14 residues. The DNA of the CDR3 is TGCAGCACCCACGGGACAGCAACAGTCAATGAGCAGTTCTTC. Its translation is CSTHGTATVNEQFF.

This clone has only a few counts. The chain recombines TRBV6-5 with TRBJ2-1, with a tentative D call TRBD2 (6 bases). Germline CDR1 reads MNHEY; CDR2 reads SVGAGI. The CDR3 is made up of 15 amino acids. V was clipped by 4 bases and J by 8 bases, with 18 bases between them. The CDR3 sequence is CASSSTSRSRDEQFF. The CDR3 bases are TGTGCCAGCAGTTCCACTAGCAGGAGTAGGGATGAGCAGTTCTTC.

This clone was picked up one time. This rearrangement joins TRBV5-8 to TRBJ2-3; 9 nucleotides agree with TRBD1. The ends lost 4 bases at V and 1 base at J; junction bases unmatched: 7. There are 16 residues in the CDR3. Germline CDR1 reads SGHTS; CDR2 reads YDEGEE. The CDR3 nucleotides are TGTGCCAGCAGCGGGGGGACAGGGTCGGGCACAGATACGCAGTATTTT. Translation gives CASSGGTGSGTDTQYF.

The chain links TRBV28 to TRBJ2-1; TRBD2 aligns across 11 bases. CDR1 is MDHEN and CDR2 is SYDVKM in the germline V gene. This CDR3 is built from 16 residues. After removal of 7 bases from V and 7 bases from J, the junction contained 12 bases not matched to a gene. The CDR3 DNA sequence: TGTGCCAGCATTCAGCGTAGCGGGAGGGCCGGGAATGAGCAGTTCTTC. Amino acids: CASIQRSGRAGNEQFF.